This T cell receptor beta chain comes out of a study of T cell repertoires in cytomegalovirus infection. Study-level information: Public TCR beta signatures marked donors with CMV infection and the matching HLA. Study-wide results and caveats: Identification of carriers of CMV plus the relevant HLA was achieved through cumulative public TCR beta family frequency. The response measured ex vivo was dominated by TCR beta clonotypes (HLA-C-restricted and CMV-specific).

Each CDR3 protein gets one entry after TCRdb re-called the reads with MiXCR. The top ten clones hold about 28% of a sample with about 190,000 distinct CDR3 sequences, about 28% of them seen once. The CDR3 has 16 amino acids. Germline CDR1 is SGHRS and CDR2 is YFSETQ. Trimming shortened V by 2 bases and J by 0 bases, and 14 bases separated the two germline ends. As regards this clonotype: The antigen is undetermined.

This receptor was taken from a human donor in good health (CMV status not recorded). Some clones in this sample may be carry-over from other donors' samples. Sequencing was performed on PBMCs. The rearrangement joins TRBV5-1 to TRBJ1-1; unclear D gene. CDR3 in amino acids: CASSFVTDTLNTEAFF. DNA for the CDR3: TGCGCCAGCAGCTTTGTTACCGATACCTTGAACACTGAAGCTTTCTTT.